This T cell receptor beta chain was retrieved from a study of blood T cell repertoires in COVID-19. Here immunoSEQ multiplex PCR was the method, and the copy in TCRdb shows in-frame clones only, minus some. The sample lists roughly 270,000 clones, approximately 85% seen once, with roughly 5.3% in the top ten. V was shortened by 6 bases and J by 1 base, with 8 bases between the two germline ends. The CDR3 runs to 13 residues. Germline lookup yields CDR1 SGHVS and CDR2 FQNEAQ. The rearrangement links TRBV7-8 to TRBJ2-3; tentative D call: TRBD1 (5 bases). This sequence was found in a man aged 50 to 59 with active or convalescent COVID-19. The sequenced sample consisted of peripheral blood. For the CDR3, the DNA is TGTGCCAGCAGAGGGGCACGCACAGATACGCAGTATTTT. It is translated as CASRGARTDTQYF.